Described below is a single T cell receptor beta chain sequence and its context. The antigen is not known. This CDR3 is built from 16 residues. CDR1 is MDHEN and CDR2 is SYDVKM in the germline V gene. Trimming removed 6 bases from V and 5 bases from J; junction bases left unmatched: 12. These data are taken from a study of cytomegalovirus exposure and HLA in healthy donors. Points from the study as a whole: A prior analysis recorded that most TCR beta V segments were productive about 87% or about 30% of the time. Fewer N-insertions than the roughly 670-donor mean were reportedly shown by an Asian-associated ancestry cluster in a later analysis.

PCR used 60 Vbeta primers and 13 Jbeta primers. Sequenced by immunoSEQ multiplex PCR; TCRdb stores in-frame clones only, minus some. In the table there are about 190,000 clones, roughly 80% of which are singletons. This rearrangement joins TRBV28 to TRBJ2-7; 11 bases match TRBD1. This sequence originates from a man aged 45-60 years in good health and CMV-seronegative. Sequenced: PBMCs. In nucleotides, the CDR3 is TGTGCCAGCAGCGGGTGGACGGGACAGGGGGGAAACGAGCAGTACTTC. It is translated as CASSGWTGQGGNEQYF.